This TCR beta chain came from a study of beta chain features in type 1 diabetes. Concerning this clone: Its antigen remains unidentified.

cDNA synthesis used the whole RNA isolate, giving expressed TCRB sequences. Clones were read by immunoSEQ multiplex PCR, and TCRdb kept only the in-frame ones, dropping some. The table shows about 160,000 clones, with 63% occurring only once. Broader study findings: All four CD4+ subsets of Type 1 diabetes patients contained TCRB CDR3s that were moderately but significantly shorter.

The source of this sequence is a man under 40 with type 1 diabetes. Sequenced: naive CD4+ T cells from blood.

The CDR3 region has the DNA TGTGCCAGCGGACTAGGACAGGAGAACACTGAAGCTTTCTTT. It translates to CASGLGQENTEAFF. The rearrangement links TRBV28 to TRBJ1-1; 7 positions match TRBD1. CDR3 length equals 14 residues. The germline gives CDR1 MDHEN, CDR2 SYDVKM. The trim removed 8 bases at V and 1 base at J, leaving 7 bases unmatched.